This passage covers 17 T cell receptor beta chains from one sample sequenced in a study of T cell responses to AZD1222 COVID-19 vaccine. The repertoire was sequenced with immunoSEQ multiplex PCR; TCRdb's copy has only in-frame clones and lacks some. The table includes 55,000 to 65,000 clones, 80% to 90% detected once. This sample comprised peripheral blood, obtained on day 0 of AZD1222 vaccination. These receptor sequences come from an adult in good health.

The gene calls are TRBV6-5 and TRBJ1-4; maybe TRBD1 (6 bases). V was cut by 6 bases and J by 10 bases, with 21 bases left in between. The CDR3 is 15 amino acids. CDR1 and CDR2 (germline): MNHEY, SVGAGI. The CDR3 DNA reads TGTGCCAGCAGGCCTTCAGGGGCGTCTGTCGGAAAACTGTTTTTT. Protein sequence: CASRPSGASVGKLFF.

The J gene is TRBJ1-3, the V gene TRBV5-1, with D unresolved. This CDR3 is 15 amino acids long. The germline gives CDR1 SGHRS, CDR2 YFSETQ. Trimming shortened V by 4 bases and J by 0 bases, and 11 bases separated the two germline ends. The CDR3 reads CASSQTAGSGNTIYF. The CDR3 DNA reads TGCGCCAGCAGCCAGACGGCAGGCTCTGGAAACACCATATATTTT.

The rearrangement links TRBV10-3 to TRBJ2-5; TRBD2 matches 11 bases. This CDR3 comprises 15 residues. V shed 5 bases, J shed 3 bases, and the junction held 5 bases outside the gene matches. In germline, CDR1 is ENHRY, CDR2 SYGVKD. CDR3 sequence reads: CAISPGTSGEETQYF. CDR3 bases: TGTGCCATCAGTCCCGGGACTAGCGGAGAAGAGACCCAGTACTTC.

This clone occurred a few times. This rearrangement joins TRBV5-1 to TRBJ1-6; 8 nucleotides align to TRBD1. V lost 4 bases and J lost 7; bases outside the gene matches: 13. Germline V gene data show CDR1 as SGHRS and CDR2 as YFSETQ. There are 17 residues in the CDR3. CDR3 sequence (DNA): TGCGCCAGCAGCAGGACAGGGCTCCAGTTTGGGAATTCACCCCTCCACTTT. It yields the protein CASSRTGLQFGNSPLHF.

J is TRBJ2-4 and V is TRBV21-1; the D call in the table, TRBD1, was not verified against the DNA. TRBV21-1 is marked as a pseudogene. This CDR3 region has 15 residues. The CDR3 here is CASSKGQGAPLIQYF. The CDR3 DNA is TGTGCCAGCAGCAAGGGACAGGGGGCTCCCCTTATTCAGTACTTC.

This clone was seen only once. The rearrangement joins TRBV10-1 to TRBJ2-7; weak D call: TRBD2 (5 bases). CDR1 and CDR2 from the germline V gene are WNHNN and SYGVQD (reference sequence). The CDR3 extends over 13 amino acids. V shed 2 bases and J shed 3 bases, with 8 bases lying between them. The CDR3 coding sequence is TGCGCCAGCAGTGAGGCGGGTTACTACGAGCAGTACTTC. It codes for CASSEAGYYEQYF.

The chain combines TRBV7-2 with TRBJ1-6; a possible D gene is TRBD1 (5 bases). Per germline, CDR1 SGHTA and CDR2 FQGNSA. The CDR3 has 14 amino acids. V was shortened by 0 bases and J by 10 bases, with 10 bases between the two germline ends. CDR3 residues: CASSLAGAKSPLHF. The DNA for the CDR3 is TGTGCCAGCAGCTTAGCAGGGGCAAAGTCACCCCTCCACTTT. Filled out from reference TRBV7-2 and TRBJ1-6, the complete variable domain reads GAGVSQSPSNKVTEKGKDVELRCDPISGHTALYWYRQSLGQGLEFLIYFQGNSAPDKSGLPSDRFSAERTGGSVSTLTIQRTQQEDSAVYLCASSLAGAKSPLHFGNGTRLTVT.

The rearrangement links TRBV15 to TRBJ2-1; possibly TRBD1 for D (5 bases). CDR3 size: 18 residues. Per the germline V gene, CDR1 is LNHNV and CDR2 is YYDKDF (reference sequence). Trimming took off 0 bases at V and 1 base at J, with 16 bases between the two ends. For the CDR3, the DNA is TGTGCCACCAGCAGAGATACGGGTCCAGGGCTATCCTACAATGAGCAGTTCTTC. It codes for CATSRDTGPGLSYNEQFF.

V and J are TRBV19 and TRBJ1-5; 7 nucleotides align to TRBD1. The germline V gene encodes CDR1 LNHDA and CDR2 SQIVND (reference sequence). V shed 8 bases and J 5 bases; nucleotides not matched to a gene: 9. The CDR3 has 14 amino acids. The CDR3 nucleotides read TGTGCCAGTCTAGTCCAGGGGGGTGATCAGCCCCAGCATTTT. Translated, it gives CASLVQGGDQPQHF.

The CDR3, as DNA: TGTGCCAGCAGCTTATCCCCAGGGACAGGGCTCACCGGGGAGCTGTTTTTT. Protein sequence: CASSLSPGTGLTGELFF. The chain combines TRBV11-2 with TRBJ2-2; 9 positions match TRBD1. V trimming: 2 bases; J trimming: 4 bases; junction bases outside the gene matches: 8. Germline assignment: CDR1 SGHAT and CDR2 FQNNGV. There are 17 residues in the CDR3.

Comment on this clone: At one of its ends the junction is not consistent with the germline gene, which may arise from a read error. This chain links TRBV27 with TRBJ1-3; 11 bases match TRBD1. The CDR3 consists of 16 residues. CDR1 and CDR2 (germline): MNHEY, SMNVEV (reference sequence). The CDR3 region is CASNGTGGRTGNTIYF. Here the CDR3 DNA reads TGTGCCAGCAATGGGACAGGGGGTCGAACTGGGAACACCATATATTTT.

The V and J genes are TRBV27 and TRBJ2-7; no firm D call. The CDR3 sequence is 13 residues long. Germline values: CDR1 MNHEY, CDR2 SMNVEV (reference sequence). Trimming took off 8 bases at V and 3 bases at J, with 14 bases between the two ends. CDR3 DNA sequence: TGTGCCAGCTCCTTAGGGCGGAACTACGAGCAGTACTTC. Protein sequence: CASSLGRNYEQYF.

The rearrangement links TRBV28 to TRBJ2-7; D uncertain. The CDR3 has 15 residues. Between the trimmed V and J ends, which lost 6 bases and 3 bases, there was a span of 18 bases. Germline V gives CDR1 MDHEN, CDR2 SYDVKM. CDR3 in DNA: TGTGCCAGCAGCCAGGCCGGTCCCTGGGGCTACGAGCAGTACTTC. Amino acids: CASSQAGPWGYEQYF.

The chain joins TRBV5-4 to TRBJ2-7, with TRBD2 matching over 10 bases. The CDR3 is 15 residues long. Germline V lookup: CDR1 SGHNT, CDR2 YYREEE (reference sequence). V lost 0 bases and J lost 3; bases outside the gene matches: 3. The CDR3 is CASSLGGLASYEQYF. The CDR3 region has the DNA TGTGCCAGCAGCTTGGGGGGACTAGCGAGCTACGAGCAGTACTTC.

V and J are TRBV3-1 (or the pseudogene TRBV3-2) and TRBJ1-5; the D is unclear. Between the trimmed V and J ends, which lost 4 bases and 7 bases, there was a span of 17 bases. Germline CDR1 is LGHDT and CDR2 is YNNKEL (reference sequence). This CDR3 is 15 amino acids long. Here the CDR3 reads CASSLAAGAGQPQHF. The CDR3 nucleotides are TGTGCCAGCAGCCTGGCGGCCGGAGCTGGGCAGCCCCAGCATTTT.

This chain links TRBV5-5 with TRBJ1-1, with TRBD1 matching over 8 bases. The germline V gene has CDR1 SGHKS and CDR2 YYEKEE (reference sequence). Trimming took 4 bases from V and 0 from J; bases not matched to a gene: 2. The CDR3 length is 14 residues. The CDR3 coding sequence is TGTGCCAGCAGCACCAGGGGGCTGAACACTGAAGCTTTCTTT. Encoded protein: CASSTRGLNTEAFF.

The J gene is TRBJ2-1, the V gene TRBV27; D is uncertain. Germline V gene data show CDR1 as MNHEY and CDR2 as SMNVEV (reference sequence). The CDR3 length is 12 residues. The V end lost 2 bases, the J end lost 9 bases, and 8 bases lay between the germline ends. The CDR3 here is CASSLGMGEQFF. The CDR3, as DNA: TGTGCCAGCAGTTTAGGAATGGGTGAGCAGTTCTTC.